What follows are 14 T cell receptor beta chains derived from one specimen sequenced in a study of identical twins. TCRdb itself ran the 5' RACE reads through MiXCR, one entry per CDR3 protein. The table has 400,000 to 500,000 distinct CDR3 sequences, less than 20% seen once. Sample: naive T cells sorted from blood. The receptors here all came from a man aged 50-59 years in good health.

This clonotype was observed many times. The V and J genes are TRBV5-1 and TRBJ1-3; D gene uncertain. Germline-derived CDR1 and CDR2 are SGHRS and YFSETQ. The CDR3 extends over 15 amino acids. The V end was cut by 1 base, the J end by 4 bases, with 12 bases between. The CDR3 sequence: CASSLSANLGNTIYF. The CDR3 DNA reads as TGCGCCAGCAGCTTGTCGGCCAATCTCGGAAACACCATATATTTT.

This clonotype was detected ten times or more. V usage is TRBV5-5 and J usage is TRBJ2-7; 8 bases agree with TRBD1. The trim removed 5 bases at V and 0 bases at J, leaving 7 bases unmatched. Germline-derived CDR1 and CDR2 are SGHKS and YYEKEE (reference sequence). The CDR3 loop spans 15 amino acids. CDR3: CASRRGQVNSYEQYF. For the CDR3, the DNA is TGTGCCAGCAGACGGGGACAGGTGAACTCCTACGAGCAGTACTTC.

This chain uses TRBV5-5 with TRBJ2-7, with 9 bases lining up with TRBD1. The V segment lost 0 bases and the J segment 1 base; nucleotides outside the gene matches: 5. The CDR3 length is 16 residues. Germline lookup yields CDR1 SGHKS and CDR2 YYEKEE (reference sequence). CDR3 DNA: TGTGCCAGCAGCTTGGGAGTTGGACAGGGGTCCTACGAGCAGTACTTC. The encoded protein is CASSLGVGQGSYEQYF. The entire variable domain, with the rest obtained from reference TRBV5-5 and TRBJ2-7, is as follows: DAGVTQSPTHLIKTRGQQVTLRCSPISGHKSVSWYQQVLGQGPQFIFQYYEKEERGRGNFPDRFSARQFPNYSSELNVNALLLGDSALYLCASSLGVGQGSYEQYFGPGTRLTVT.

V gene TRBV5-1 combines with J gene TRBJ2-1; the D gene could be TRBD1 or TRBD2 (5 bases each). Germline CDR1 SGHRS, CDR2 YFSETQ. Trimming pared 2 bases from V and 3 bases from J, leaving 15 bases between. The CDR3 has 16 residues. CDR3 sequence (DNA): TGCGCCAGCAGCTTCTCTGGGGACGGGATCTACAATGAGCAGTTCTTC. It translates to CASSFSGDGIYNEQFF.

This clonotype was detected only a few times. The chain is built from TRBV18 and TRBJ2-2; D gene ambiguous. Germline CDR1 KGHSH, CDR2 LQKENI. This CDR3 spans 16 amino acids. The germline V and J ends were trimmed by 3 bases and 7 bases, with 18 bases remaining between them. Written as DNA, the CDR3 is TGTGCCAGCTCACCGACCCAACAGAGAGGATTCGGGGAGCTGTTTTTT. As protein: CASSPTQQRGFGELFF.

This clonotype has a handful of counts. This sequence joins TRBV27 and TRBJ2-3; D not certain. Germline CDR1 MNHEY, CDR2 SMNVEV (reference sequence). The length of the CDR3 is 14 residues. Trimming took off 4 bases at V and 5 bases at J, with 13 bases between the two ends. The CDR3 DNA sequence: TGTGCCAGCAGTTGGGTAACCAGAATAGATACGCAGTATTTT. This gives the protein CASSWVTRIDTQYF.

The table lists this clonotype with many counts. The chain is built from TRBV7-9 and TRBJ2-3; 7 bases fit TRBD2. The CDR3 runs 15 residues. V was pared by 4 bases and J by 4 bases, with 8 bases of the junction left unmatched. Germline CDR1 SEHNR, CDR2 FQNEAQ (reference sequence). The CDR3 loop reads CASSSPAGTADTQYF. CDR3 DNA: TGTGCCAGCAGCTCCCCAGCGGGAACAGCAGATACGCAGTATTTT.

DNA for the CDR3: TGCAGCGCAAGCGGCCAGGACAGCTCCTACGAGCAGTACTTC. Its translation: CSASGQDSSYEQYF. The chain is built from TRBV29-1 and TRBJ2-7; D may be TRBD1 (6 bases). The V gene's germline CDR1 is SQVTM and CDR2 ANQGSEA. V shed 7 bases and J shed 0 bases, with 16 bases lying between them. The CDR3 covers 14 residues.

Many counts were recorded for this clonotype. J is TRBJ2-1 and V is TRBV20-1; D uncertain. The germline V gene has CDR1 DFQATT and CDR2 SNEGSKA (reference sequence). The V end was cut by 3 bases, the J end by 4 bases, with 7 bases between. The CDR3 contains 12 residues. The CDR3 DNA sequence: TGCAGTGCTAGTTACGGATACAATGAGCAGTTCTTC. The encoded protein is CSASYGYNEQFF.

This clonotype occurred many times. The chain uses TRBV5-1 and TRBJ2-1; TRBD2 is a possible D gene (5 bases). V shed 4 bases and J shed 8 bases, with 13 bases lying between them. Germline V lookup: CDR1 SGHRS, CDR2 YFSETQ. This CDR3 is built from 13 residues. In nucleotides, the CDR3 is TGCGCCAGCAGCCTCCCCACTAGTGATGAGCAGTTCTTC. Its translation is CASSLPTSDEQFF.

In this sample, this clonotype turned up many times. This chain links TRBV7-6 with TRBJ2-7; 13 positions agree with TRBD2. Germline lookup yields CDR1 SGHVS and CDR2 FNYEAQ. This CDR3 has 17 amino acids. After removal of 3 bases from V and 0 bases from J, the junction contained 5 bases not matched to a gene. The CDR3 nucleotides read TGTGCCAGCAGCTTGGGACTAGCGGGGTCCCCCTCCTACGAGCAGTACTTC. Encoded protein: CASSLGLAGSPSYEQYF.

The chain uses TRBV6-2 or TRBV6-3 and TRBJ1-1; 7 bases line up with TRBD1. Germline CDR1 reads MNHEY; CDR2 reads SVGEGT. Trimming took 4 bases from V and 5 from J; bases not matched to a gene: 7. This CDR3 has 14 residues. The CDR3 nucleotides are TGTGCCAGCAGTTTCCGGCAGGGGGGGACTGAAGCTTTCTTT. Amino acids: CASSFRQGGTEAFF.

A few counts support this clonotype. The chain has TRBV12-3 or TRBV12-4 and TRBJ2-2; a possible D gene is TRBD1 (5 bases). Trimming removed 2 bases from V and 4 bases from J, with 8 bases in between. The CDR3 covers 14 residues. CDR3 nucleotides: TGTGCCAGCAGTTTACAGGGCGGCACCGGGGAGCTGTTTTTT. It yields the protein CASSLQGGTGELFF.

The table lists this clonotype with a few counts. The rearrangement uses TRBV12-3 or TRBV12-4 and TRBJ1-3, with D tentatively TRBD1 (6 bases). Trimming took off 3 bases at V and 2 bases at J, with 8 bases between the two ends. The CDR3 spans 14 residues. The CDR3 DNA reads as TGTGCCAGCAGTTTGGGGGCCACTGGAAACACCATATATTTT. Translating it yields CASSLGATGNTIYF.